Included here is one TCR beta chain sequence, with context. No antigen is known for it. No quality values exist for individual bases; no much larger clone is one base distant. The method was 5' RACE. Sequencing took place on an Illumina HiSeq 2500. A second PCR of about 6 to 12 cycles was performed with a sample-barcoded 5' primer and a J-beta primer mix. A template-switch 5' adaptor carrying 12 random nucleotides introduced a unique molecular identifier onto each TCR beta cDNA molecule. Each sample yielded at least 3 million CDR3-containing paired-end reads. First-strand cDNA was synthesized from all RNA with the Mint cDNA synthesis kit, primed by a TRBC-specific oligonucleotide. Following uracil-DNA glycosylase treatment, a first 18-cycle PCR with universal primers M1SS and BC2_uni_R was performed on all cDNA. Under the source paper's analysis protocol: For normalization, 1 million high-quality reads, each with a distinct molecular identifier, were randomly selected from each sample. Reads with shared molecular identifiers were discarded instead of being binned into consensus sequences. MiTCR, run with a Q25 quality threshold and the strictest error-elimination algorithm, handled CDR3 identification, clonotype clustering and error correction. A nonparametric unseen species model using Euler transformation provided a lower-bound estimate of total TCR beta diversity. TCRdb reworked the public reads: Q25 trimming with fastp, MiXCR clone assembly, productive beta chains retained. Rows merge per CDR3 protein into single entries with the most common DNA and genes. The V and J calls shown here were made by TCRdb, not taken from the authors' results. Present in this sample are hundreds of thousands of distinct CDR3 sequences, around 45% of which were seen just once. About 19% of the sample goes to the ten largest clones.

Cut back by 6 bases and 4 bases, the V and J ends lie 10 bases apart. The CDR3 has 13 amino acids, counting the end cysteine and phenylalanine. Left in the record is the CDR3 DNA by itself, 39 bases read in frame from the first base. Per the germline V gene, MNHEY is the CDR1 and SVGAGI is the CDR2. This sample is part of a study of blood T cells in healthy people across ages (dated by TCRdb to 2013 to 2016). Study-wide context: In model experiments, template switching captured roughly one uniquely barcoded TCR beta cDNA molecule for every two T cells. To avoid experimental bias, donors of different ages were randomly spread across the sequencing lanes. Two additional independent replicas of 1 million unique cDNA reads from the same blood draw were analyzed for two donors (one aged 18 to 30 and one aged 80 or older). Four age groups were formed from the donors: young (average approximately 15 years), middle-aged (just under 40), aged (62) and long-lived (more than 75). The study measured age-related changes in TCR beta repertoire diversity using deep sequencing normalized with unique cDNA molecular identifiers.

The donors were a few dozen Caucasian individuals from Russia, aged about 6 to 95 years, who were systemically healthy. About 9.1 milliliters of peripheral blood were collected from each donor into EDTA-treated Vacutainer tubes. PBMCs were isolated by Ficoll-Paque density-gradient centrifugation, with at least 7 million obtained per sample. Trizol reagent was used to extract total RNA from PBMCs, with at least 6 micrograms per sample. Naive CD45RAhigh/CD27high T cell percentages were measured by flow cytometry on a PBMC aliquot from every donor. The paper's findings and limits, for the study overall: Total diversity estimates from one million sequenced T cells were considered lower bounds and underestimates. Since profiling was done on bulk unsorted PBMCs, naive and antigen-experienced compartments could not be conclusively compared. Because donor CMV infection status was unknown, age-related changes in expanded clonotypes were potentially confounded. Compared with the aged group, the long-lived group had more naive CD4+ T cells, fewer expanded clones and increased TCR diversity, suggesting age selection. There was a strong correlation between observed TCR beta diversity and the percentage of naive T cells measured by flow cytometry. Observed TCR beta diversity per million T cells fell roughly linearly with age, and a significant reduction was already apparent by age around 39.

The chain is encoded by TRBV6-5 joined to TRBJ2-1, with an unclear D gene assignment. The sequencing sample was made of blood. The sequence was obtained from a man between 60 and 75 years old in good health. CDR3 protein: CASREEVYNEQFF. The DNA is TGTGCCAGCAGGGAAGAAGTTTACAATGAGCAGTTCTTC.